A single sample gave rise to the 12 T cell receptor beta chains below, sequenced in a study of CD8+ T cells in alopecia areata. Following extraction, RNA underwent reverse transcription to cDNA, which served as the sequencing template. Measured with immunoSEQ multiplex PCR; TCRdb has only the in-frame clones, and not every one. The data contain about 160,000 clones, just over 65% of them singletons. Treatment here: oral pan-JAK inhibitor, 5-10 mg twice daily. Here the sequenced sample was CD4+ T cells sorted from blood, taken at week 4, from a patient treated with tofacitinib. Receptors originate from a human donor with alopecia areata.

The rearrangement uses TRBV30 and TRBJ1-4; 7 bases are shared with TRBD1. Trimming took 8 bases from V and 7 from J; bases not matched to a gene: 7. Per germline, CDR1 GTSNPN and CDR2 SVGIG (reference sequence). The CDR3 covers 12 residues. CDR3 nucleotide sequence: TGTGCCCAAGGGACAGTAGGTGAAAAACTGTTTTTT. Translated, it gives CAQGTVGEKLFF.

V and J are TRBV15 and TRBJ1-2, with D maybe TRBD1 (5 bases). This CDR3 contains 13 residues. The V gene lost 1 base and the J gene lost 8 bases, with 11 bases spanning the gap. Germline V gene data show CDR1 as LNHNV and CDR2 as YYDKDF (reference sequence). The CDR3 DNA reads TGTGCCACCAGCAGAGTGGGGACTATGGGCTACACCTTC. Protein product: CATSRVGTMGYTF.

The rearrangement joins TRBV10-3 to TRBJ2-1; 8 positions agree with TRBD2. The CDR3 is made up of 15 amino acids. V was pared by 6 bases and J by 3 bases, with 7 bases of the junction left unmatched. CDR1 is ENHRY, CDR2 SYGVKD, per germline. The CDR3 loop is CAIRTSDLFYNEQFF. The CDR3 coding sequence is TGTGCCATCAGGACTAGCGACCTCTTCTACAATGAGCAGTTCTTC.

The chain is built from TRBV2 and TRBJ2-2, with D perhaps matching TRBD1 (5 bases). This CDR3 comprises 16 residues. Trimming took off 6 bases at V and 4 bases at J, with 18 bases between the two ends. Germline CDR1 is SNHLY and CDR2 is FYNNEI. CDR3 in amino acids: CASSPEGASITGELFF. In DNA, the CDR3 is TGTGCCAGCAGCCCAGAAGGGGCGTCGATCACCGGGGAGCTGTTTTTT.

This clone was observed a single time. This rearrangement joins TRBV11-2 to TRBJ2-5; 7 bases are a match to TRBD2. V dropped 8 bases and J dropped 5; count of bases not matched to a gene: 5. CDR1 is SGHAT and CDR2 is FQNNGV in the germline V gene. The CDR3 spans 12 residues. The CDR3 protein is CASGEGWETQYF. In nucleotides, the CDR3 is TGTGCCAGCGGGGAGGGGTGGGAGACCCAGTACTTC.

The CDR3 spells CSVRPGSEQFF. In nucleotides, the CDR3 is TGCAGCGTGAGACCAGGGAGTGAGCAGTTCTTC. V gene TRBV29-1 combines with J gene TRBJ2-1, with D perhaps matching TRBD1 or TRBD2 (5 bases each). The CDR3 is 11 residues long. Trimming left V 6 bases short and J 9 bases short, with 12 bases between. CDR1 SQVTM and CDR2 ANQGSEA come from the germline V gene.

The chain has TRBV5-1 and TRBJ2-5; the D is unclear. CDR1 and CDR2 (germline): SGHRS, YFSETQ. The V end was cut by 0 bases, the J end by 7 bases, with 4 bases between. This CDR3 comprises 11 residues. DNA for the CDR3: TGCGCCAGCAGCTTGGATGGGACCCAGTACTTC. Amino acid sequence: CASSLDGTQYF.

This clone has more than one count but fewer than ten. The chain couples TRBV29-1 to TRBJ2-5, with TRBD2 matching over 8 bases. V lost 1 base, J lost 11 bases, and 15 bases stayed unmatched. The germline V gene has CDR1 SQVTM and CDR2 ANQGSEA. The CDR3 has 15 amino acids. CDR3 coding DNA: TGCAGCGTTGAAGGGAGTAGCGGGGTAATGGGTGCTCAGTACTTC. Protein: CSVEGSSGVMGAQYF.

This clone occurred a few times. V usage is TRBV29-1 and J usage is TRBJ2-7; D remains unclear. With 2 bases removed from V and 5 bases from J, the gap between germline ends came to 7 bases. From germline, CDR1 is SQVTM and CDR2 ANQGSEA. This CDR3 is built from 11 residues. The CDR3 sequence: CSVEKGHEQYF. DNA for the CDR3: TGCAGCGTTGAAAAGGGCCACGAGCAGTACTTC.

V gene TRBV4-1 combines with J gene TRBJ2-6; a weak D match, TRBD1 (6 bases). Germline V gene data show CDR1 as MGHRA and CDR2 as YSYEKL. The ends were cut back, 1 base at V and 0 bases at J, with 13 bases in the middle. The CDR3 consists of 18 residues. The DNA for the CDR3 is TGCGCCAGCAGCCAAGGACCAGACAGGATCTCTGGGGCCAACGTCCTGACTTTC. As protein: CASSQGPDRISGANVLTF.

In nucleotides, the CDR3 is TGTGCCAGCAGCTTAGTCGCCGAAGATACGCAGTATTTT. This gives the protein CASSLVAEDTQYF. The V and J genes are TRBV7-9 and TRBJ2-3; no firm D call. The CDR3 is 13 residues long. CDR1 SEHNR and CDR2 FQNEAQ come from the germline V gene (reference sequence). V was trimmed by 1 base and J by 5 bases, leaving 7 bases between them.

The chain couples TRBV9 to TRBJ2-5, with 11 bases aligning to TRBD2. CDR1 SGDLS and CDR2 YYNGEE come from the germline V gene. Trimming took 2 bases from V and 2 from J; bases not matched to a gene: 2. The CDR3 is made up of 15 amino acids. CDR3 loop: CASSVGLAAQETQYF. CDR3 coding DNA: TGTGCCAGCAGCGTGGGACTAGCGGCACAAGAGACCCAGTACTTC.